This TCR beta chain came from a study of blood T cell repertoires in COVID-19. Study context: Acute-phase and convalescent COVID-19 samples originated in the United States, Italy and Spain. Sources were T cells, B-cell-depleted T cells, or PBMCs; the material itself was cDNA or gDNA.

CDR3 size: 14 residues. Germline loops: CDR1 KGHSH, CDR2 LQKENI. V was shortened by 2 bases and J by 2 bases, with 9 bases between the two germline ends. Some clones are missing from TCRdb's copy, which holds only in-frame ones; the method was immunoSEQ multiplex PCR. Of roughly 150,000 clones listed, under 85% are singletons. In this sample, this clone turned up once. Sequenced: peripheral blood. V usage is TRBV18 and J usage is TRBJ1-1; D might be TRBD1 (5 bases). This sequence originates from a man between 65 and 85 years old with acute or convalescent COVID-19. CDR3 nucleotide sequence: TGTGCCAGCTCACCAGACAGAAGCAACACTGAAGCTTTCTTT. This translates into CASSPDRSNTEAFF.